Sequencing of this TCR beta chain was carried out in a study of blood T cells in healthy people across ages. Overall study results and limits: There were more naive CD4+ cells and higher diversity in long-lived donors than in aged donors.

Together with a sample-barcoded 5' primer, a J-beta primer mix was included in a second PCR lasting roughly 7 to 11 cycles. Unique molecular identifiers of 12 random nucleotides labeled each cDNA. Every sample returned 2.5 million or more CDR3-containing paired-end reads. From the 5' RACE reads, TCRdb called clonotypes with MiXCR, one entry per CDR3 protein. Found here are over a million distinct CDR3 sequences, 40% to 55% of them singletons; the top ten hold under 20%. This clonotype has a handful of counts. Antigen specificity is unknown. Per the germline V gene, CDR1 is MNHEY and CDR2 is SVGEGT. The CDR3 extends over 15 amino acids. Unmatched junction bases numbered 3, after V lost 2 bases and J lost 6 bases.

The source material was blood. The rearrangement uses TRBV6-2 or TRBV6-3 and TRBJ2-1; 11 bases fit TRBD2. This TCR derives from a woman aged 55-70 years in good health. The CDR3 reads CASSYLGTSGNEQFF. In DNA, the CDR3 is TGTGCCAGCAGTTACCTCGGGACTAGCGGCAATGAGCAGTTCTTC.